Described below is a single TCR beta chain sequence and its context. What it recognizes is unknown. The observed sequence ends 3 residues before the CDR3 terminus, with the missing tail filled in from the germline J gene. These data are taken from a study of T cells in women clearing cervical HPV infection. Background on the study: No precancer developed; the control's incident HPV16 infection cleared within 12 months.

Repertoires were generated with immunoSEQ multiplex PCR, while TCRdb's copy carries only in-frame clones and drops some. The table for this sample gives roughly 48,000 clones. Study results and limitations: T-cell numbers per sample were unknown and may explain richness differences. TRBV6-7 relative abundance averaged approximately 0.11% in cases and under 0.2% in controls.

This CDR3 is 16 amino acids long. The V and J ends lost 5 bases and 1 base, in that order; junction bases with no gene match: 10. Germline lookup yields CDR1 MDHEN and CDR2 SYDVKM. This sequence originates from a woman aged 18-70 years with a cervical HPV16 infection that either progressed to CIN3+ or cleared (not recorded which). The sequenced material came from blood buffy coat. The chain combines TRBV28 with TRBJ1-1; 7 bases fit TRBD1. CDR3 DNA, as far as it was read: TGTGCCAGCAGTCAACAGGGGAGTAGGGGGAACACTGAA. Translation gives CASSQQGSRGNTE. The full-length CDR3 reads as CASSQQGSRGNTEAFF.